The rows below give T cell receptor beta chains drawn from one sample of a study of response to subunit inactivated influenza vaccine. MiXCR, applied by TCRdb to the RT-PCR reads, yields one record per CDR3 protein. The table includes about 700,000 distinct CDR3 sequences, around 13% detected once. This specimen consisted of PBMCs from blood, obtained roughly 2 weeks before vaccination. Receptors originate from a man aged 50 to 60 who received an inactivated influenza vaccine. Each CDR3 is given with its conserved first and last residue. Each record gives: clone size, V gene, J gene, D gene, CDR3 protein, CDR3 DNA. D genes are given only for firm matches. Not all rows give a size; the values are once, few, many and, for expanded clones, a class.

few,TRBV12-3/TRBV12-4,TRBJ2-3,TRBD2,CASSLTLAGVTDTQYF,TGTGCCAGCAGTTTAACACTAGCGGGAGTCACAGATACGCAGTATTTT
many,TRBV7-9,TRBJ2-1,.,CASSSHSLPNEQFF,TGTGCCAGCAGCTCCCATTCCCTGCCCAATGAGCAGTTCTTC
few,TRBV7-9,TRBJ1-6,.,CASSAGGKRNSPLHF,TGTGCCAGCAGCGCTGGGGGAAAGAGGAATTCACCCCTCCACTTT
.,TRBV5-1,TRBJ2-7,.,CASSPSGDRTYEQYF,TGCGCCAGCAGCCCCTCGGGGGACCGAACCTACGAGCAGTACTTC
few,TRBV7-6,TRBJ2-7,TRBD1,CASSQETGVSEQYF,TGTGCCAGCAGCCAAGAGACAGGGGTCTCCGAGCAGTACTTC
.,TRBV6-1,TRBJ2-5,TRBD2,CASRERASGRGETQYF,TGTGCCAGCAGGGAGAGGGCTAGCGGGAGGGGTGAGACCCAGTACTTC
.,TRBV7-2,TRBJ2-1,TRBD2,CASSLAHLRGGRNEQFF,TGTGCCAGCAGCTTAGCGCATTTGCGGGGGGGGAGGAATGAGCAGTTCTTC
.,TRBV7-2,TRBJ2-7,TRBD2,CASSRGTSGISYEQYF,TGTGCCAGCAGCAGAGGGACTAGCGGGATCAGCTACGAGCAGTACTTC
.,TRBV2,TRBJ2-5,.,CASSAGIEETQYF,TGTGCCAGCAGTGCCGGGATAGAAGAGACCCAGTACTTC
.,TRBV5-6,TRBJ1-1,.,CASSSAPTGNTEAFF,TGTGCCAGCAGCTCGGCACCCACCGGGAACACTGAAGCTTTCTTT
many,TRBV6-5,TRBJ2-7,.,CASSTWNEQYF,TGTGCCAGCAGTACCTGGAACGAGCAGTACTTC
.,TRBV12-3/TRBV12-4,TRBJ2-7,TRBD2,CASSFGGEDYEQYF,TGTGCCAGCAGTTTTGGGGGGGAAGACTACGAGCAGTACTTC
few,TRBV20-1,TRBJ2-5,.,CSSYPTWGQETQYF,TGCAGCAGTTACCCGACCTGGGGTCAAGAGACCCAGTACTTC
few,TRBV5-1,TRBJ2-5,TRBD2,CASSLVASGLQETQYF,TGCGCCAGCAGCTTGGTAGCTAGCGGGCTCCAAGAGACCCAGTACTTC
.,TRBV6-2/TRBV6-3,TRBJ1-5,.,CASRRRGPGNQPQHF,TGTGCCAGCAGGCGACGGGGGCCGGGCAATCAGCCCCAGCATTTT
.,TRBV6-1,TRBJ1-3,.,CASSQSPDPEVRSGNTIYF,TGTGCCAGCAGTCAATCCCCGGACCCCGAGGTCCGGTCTGGAAACACCATATATTTT
many,TRBV12-3/TRBV12-4,TRBJ1-6,.,CASSETNGNSPLHF,TGTGCCAGCAGCGAGACCAATGGAAATTCACCCCTCCACTTT
few,TRBV5-1,TRBJ2-7,.,CASSLATVKYEQYF,TGCGCCAGCAGCTTGGCGACAGTGAAATACGAGCAGTACTTC
.,TRBV21-1,TRBJ2-7,.,CASSNLQGVAYEQYF,TGTGCCAGCAGCAACCTACAGGGGGTAGCCTACGAGCAGTACTTC
many,TRBV27,TRBJ1-1,TRBD1,CASSIQGVGTEAFF,TGTGCCAGCAGTATACAGGGGGTAGGAACTGAAGCTTTCTTT
few,TRBV15,TRBJ2-2,TRBD2,CATSRRAGVGAGELFF,TGTGCCACCAGCAGACGGGCGGGAGTGGGTGCCGGGGAGCTGTTTTTT
.,TRBV4-1,TRBJ2-1,.,CASSQVETINEQFF,TGCGCCAGCAGCCAAGTTGAGACTATTAATGAGCAGTTCTTC
.,TRBV29-1,TRBJ2-1,.,CSVTPSWGYEQFF,TGCAGCGTTACTCCTAGCTGGGGGTATGAGCAGTTCTTC
few,TRBV6-5,TRBJ2-3,TRBD2,CASSYSLAGVDTQYF,TGTGCCAGCAGTTACTCGCTAGCGGGAGTAGATACGCAGTATTTT
many,TRBV11-1,TRBJ2-1,TRBD1,CASSSTGVEQFF,TGTGCCAGCAGCTCGACAGGGGTTGAGCAGTTCTTC
.,TRBV3-1,TRBJ2-1,.,CASSQEIGEYNNEQFF,TGTGCCAGCAGCCAAGAAATCGGGGAGTACAACAATGAGCAGTTCTTC
.,TRBV28,TRBJ2-1,.,CASSLPSLARGGNEQFF,TGTGCCAGCAGTCTTCCTTCGCTAGCGAGAGGGGGCAATGAGCAGTTCTTC
.,TRBV15,TRBJ2-5,.,CATSRRLMVGETQYF,TGTGCCACCAGCAGGAGACTAATGGTTGGGGAGACCCAGTACTTC
.,TRBV4-1,TRBJ2-1,.,CASRPGMSYNEQFF,TGCGCCAGCCGCCCGGGGATGTCCTACAATGAGCAGTTCTTC
many,TRBV7-9,TRBJ2-7,.,CASSLLTATSGEQYF,TGTGCCAGCAGCTTATTAACGGCTACCTCCGGGGAGCAGTACTTC
few,TRBV12-3/TRBV12-4,TRBJ1-1,.,CASRGRVNTEAFF,TGTGCCAGCAGGGGCAGGGTGAACACTGAAGCTTTCTTT
many,TRBV29-1,TRBJ2-1,.,CSIWMGNEQFF,TGCAGCATATGGATGGGGAATGAGCAGTTCTTC
.,TRBV20-1,TRBJ2-1,.,CSGNRDSYNEQFF,TGCAGTGGGAACAGGGACTCCTACAATGAGCAGTTCTTC
.,TRBV12-3/TRBV12-4,TRBJ2-3,.,CASRVFGGTSTDTQYF,TGTGCCAGCAGGGTCTTCGGGGGTACCTCCACAGATACGCAGTATTTT
.,TRBV24-1,TRBJ2-5,TRBD1,CATRDRGETQYF,TGTGCCACCAGGGACAGGGGTGAGACCCAGTACTTC
.,TRBV4-1,TRBJ2-3,.,CASSQDGLSLGLQYF,TGCGCCAGCAGCCAAGATGGACTGAGTCTTGGGCTGCAGTATTTT